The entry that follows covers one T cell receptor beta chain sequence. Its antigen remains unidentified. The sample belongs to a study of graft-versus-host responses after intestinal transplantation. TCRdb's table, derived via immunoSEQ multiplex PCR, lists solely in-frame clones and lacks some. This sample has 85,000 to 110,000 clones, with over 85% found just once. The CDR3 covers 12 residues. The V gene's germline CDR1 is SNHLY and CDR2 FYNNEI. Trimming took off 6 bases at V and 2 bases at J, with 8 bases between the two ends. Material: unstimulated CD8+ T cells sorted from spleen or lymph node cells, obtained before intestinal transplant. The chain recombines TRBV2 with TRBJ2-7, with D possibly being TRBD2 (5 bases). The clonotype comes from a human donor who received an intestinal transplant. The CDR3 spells CASRTGTYEQYF. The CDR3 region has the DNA TGTGCCAGCAGAACCGGGACCTACGAGCAGTACTTC.